This TCR beta chain was obtained from a study of CD8 T cells in ankylosing spondylitis. The V gene end was trimmed by 6 bases and the J gene end by 1 base; junction bases not matched to a gene: 4. Germline V gene lookup returns CDR1 SGHNT and CDR2 YENEEA. This CDR3 has 14 residues. This clonotype was counted at least ten times. TCRdb reanalysed the 5' RACE reads using MiXCR and keeps one entry per CDR3 protein. The sample yields under 250,000 distinct CDR3 sequences, 7.5% to 9.5% seen once. V usage is TRBV11-3 and J usage is TRBJ2-7, with TRBD2 matching 9 bases. Sample: blood, either unsorted or a sorted T cell fraction (not recorded which). This clonotype was sampled from a female donor with ankylosing spondylitis or in good health (not recorded which). The CDR3: CASSTTSGSYEQYF. For the CDR3, the DNA is TGTGCCAGCAGTACGACTAGCGGATCCTACGAGCAGTACTTC.